Following are 30 T cell receptor beta chains from one sample sequenced in a study of beta chain features in type 1 diabetes. Findings and caveats of the study: Significant though moderate, a shortening of TCRB CDR3s appeared in all four CD4+ subsets of Type 1 diabetes patients.

Their specific antigens are unknown. The isolated RNA, all of it, was reverse transcribed, so expressed TCRB transcripts were what got sequenced. Using immunoSEQ multiplex PCR, the repertoire was profiled, and TCRdb retains in-frame clones only, with some absent. The table lists 100,000 to 150,000 clones, around 10% of them singletons, with around 0.7% in the top ten. Sample: central memory CD4+ T cells from blood. The receptor source for this set is a young man with type 1 diabetes.

In this sample, this clone turned up a few times. The chain has TRBV6-6 and TRBJ1-1; D ambiguous. The ends were cut back, 7 bases at V and 1 base at J, with 10 bases in the middle. The CDR3 is 13 residues long. Germline lookup yields CDR1 MNHNY and CDR2 SVGAGI (reference sequence). CDR3 in amino acids: CASKSQENTEAFF. Here the CDR3 DNA reads TGTGCCAGCAAATCGCAGGAGAACACTGAAGCTTTCTTT.

This clone was found a few times. The rearrangement uses TRBV5-6 and TRBJ1-6; no definite D call. From germline, CDR1 is SGHDT and CDR2 YYEEEE. V shed 0 bases and J shed 10 bases, with 11 bases lying between them. The CDR3 has 14 amino acids. The CDR3 sequence: CASSLVEGDSPLHF. The DNA of the CDR3 is TGTGCCAGCAGCTTGGTAGAGGGCGACTCACCCCTCCACTTT.

As regards this clone: A read error may produce the germline difference seen at one junction end. The rearrangement uses TRBV6-5 and TRBJ1-6, with D perhaps TRBD1 (6 bases). The CDR3 is made up of 13 amino acids. Germline CDR1 and CDR2: MNHEY and SVGAGI. The CDR3 loop is CASSYDGNREREF. The DNA of the CDR3 is TGTGCCAGCAGTTACGACGGCAACAGGGAGAGGGAGTTT.

This chain connects TRBV7-9 to TRBJ2-7, with D maybe TRBD2 (5 bases). The germline V gene has CDR1 SEHNR and CDR2 FQNEAQ (reference sequence). The CDR3 extends over 12 amino acids. Trimming took 5 bases from V and 6 from J, leaving 11 bases between them. In nucleotides, the CDR3 is TGTGCCAGCAGCATTCGACTAAGCGAGCAGTACTTC. Protein product: CASSIRLSEQYF.

This clone has only a few counts. The CDR3 sequence: CASSHGGAGGRYNEQFF. The CDR3 region has the DNA TGTGCCAGCAGCCACGGGGGAGCGGGGGGACGTTACAATGAGCAGTTCTTC. The chain has TRBV7-2 and TRBJ2-1; 9 bases match TRBD2. CDR1 and CDR2 from the germline V gene are SGHTA and FQGNSA. The CDR3 has 17 residues. V lost 5 bases to trimming and J lost 4 bases; unmatched junction nucleotides: 12.

This clone was seen only a few times. This chain uses TRBV4-2 with TRBJ2-1, with D possibly being TRBD2 (6 bases). The length of the CDR3 is 16 residues. Germline CDR1 LGHNA, CDR2 YNFKEQ. V was cut by 3 bases and J by 0 bases, with 12 bases left in between. CDR3 nucleotides: TGTGCCAGCAGCCAGGGACTCCTAAGCTCCTACAATGAGCAGTTCTTC. This sequence encodes CASSQGLLSSYNEQFF.

This clone was observed a handful of times. The chain carries TRBV28 and TRBJ2-4, with D perhaps TRBD1 (7 bases). This CDR3 is 15 amino acids long. The germline CDR1 and CDR2 sequences are MDHEN and SYDVKM. Trimming stripped 10 bases from V and 1 base from J, with 17 bases between. The CDR3 region has the DNA TGTGCCACCTCTGGCAGGGGGAGGGCCAAAAACATTCAGTACTTC. It encodes CATSGRGRAKNIQYF.

The genes are TRBV6-5 and TRBJ1-4; no reliable D call. Germline assignment: CDR1 MNHEY and CDR2 SVGAGI. The CDR3 contains 14 residues. V dropped 2 bases and J dropped 10 bases, with 14 bases sitting between them. The CDR3 region is CASSYDLKVGKLFF. In DNA form, the CDR3 reads TGTGCCAGCAGTTACGACTTGAAGGTCGGAAAACTGTTTTTT.

V gene TRBV5-4 combines with J gene TRBJ2-5; the D gene is possibly TRBD2 (5 bases). Between the trimmed V and J ends, which lost 4 bases and 1 base, there was a span of 8 bases. Germline V gene lookup returns CDR1 SGHNT and CDR2 YYREEE (reference sequence). The CDR3 has 13 amino acids. The CDR3 bases are TGTGCCAGCAGCCCCCGGGGCCAAGAGACCCAGTACTTC. Amino acid sequence: CASSPRGQETQYF.

In its sample, this clone was seen a few times. This sequence joins TRBV5-1 and TRBJ2-7, with 8 bases aligning to TRBD1. Germline values: CDR1 SGHRS, CDR2 YFSETQ. With V trimmed by 5 bases and J by 1 base, 5 bases remained unmatched. This CDR3 contains 14 residues. The CDR3: CASRDTGGSYEQYF. CDR3 nucleotide sequence: TGCGCCAGCAGGGATACAGGGGGGTCCTACGAGCAGTACTTC.

Worth noting for this clone: Other DNA sequences within the sample encode an identical CDR3. The chain has TRBV7-2 and TRBJ1-1; D is undetermined. The CDR3 has 12 residues. Trimming took off 3 bases at V and 4 bases at J, with 6 bases between the two ends. Germline CDR1 and CDR2: SGHTA and FQGNSA. CDR3 bases: TGTGCCAGCAGCTTGAGGGTCACTGAAGCTTTCTTT. This translates into CASSLRVTEAFF.

The CDR3 nucleotides read TGTGCCAGCAGCTCGGGACTAGACTATAGCACAGATACGCAGTATTTT. As protein: CASSSGLDYSTDTQYF. The rearrangement links TRBV7-2 to TRBJ2-3; TRBD2 agrees at 8 bases. Unmatched junction bases numbered 6, after V lost 4 bases and J lost 0 bases. CDR3 length: 16 residues. Germline-derived CDR1 and CDR2 are SGHTA and FQGNSA.

V gene TRBV25-1 combines with J gene TRBJ1-2; 7 positions match TRBD1. The CDR3 consists of 12 residues. Trimming took 6 bases from V and 8 from J; bases not matched to a gene: 6. Germline values: CDR1 MGHDK, CDR2 SYGVNS. CDR3 loop: CASRGQPVGYTF. For the CDR3, the DNA is TGTGCCAGCAGGGGACAGCCGGTAGGCTACACCTTC.

Only a few counts were recorded for this clone. The chain employs TRBV18 and TRBJ2-7; tentatively, D is TRBD1 (6 bases). Per the germline V gene, CDR1 is KGHSH and CDR2 is LQKENI. The V end lost 2 bases, the J end lost 6 bases, and 14 bases lay between the germline ends. The CDR3 loop spans 14 amino acids. CDR3 in DNA: TGTGCCAGCTCACCAAGGGACATCCCCATCGAGCAGTACTTC. Its protein product is CASSPRDIPIEQYF.

The chain joins TRBV7-8 to TRBJ2-5; the D gene is possibly TRBD2 (5 bases). Germline V gene data show CDR1 as SGHVS and CDR2 as FQNEAQ. Trimming cost V 3 bases and J 5 bases, with 13 bases left between them. The CDR3 has 14 amino acids. CDR3 DNA sequence: TGTGCCAGCAGCTTTAACCCGGGGTATGAGACCCAGTACTTC. It translates to CASSFNPGYETQYF.

The sample holds a few counts of this clone. V usage is TRBV19 and J usage is TRBJ2-7; the match to TRBD1 covers 8 bases. The CDR3 has 13 amino acids. V lost 7 bases and J lost 0; bases outside the gene matches: 2. The germline CDR1 and CDR2 sequences are LNHDA and SQIVND (reference sequence). The chain's CDR3 is CASKGQDSYEQYF. The CDR3 DNA is TGTGCCAGTAAGGGACAGGACTCCTACGAGCAGTACTTC.

In the case of this clone: Other DNA sequences in the sample encode the same CDR3. The rearrangement links TRBV9 to TRBJ2-5; 11 nucleotides align to TRBD2. J lost 4 bases, V lost 0 bases, and 2 bases had no gene match. The CDR3 is made up of 15 amino acids. The germline V gene encodes CDR1 SGDLS and CDR2 YYNGEE. The CDR3 protein is CASSVGGTSGETQYF. In DNA, the CDR3 is TGTGCCAGCAGCGTAGGAGGGACTAGCGGAGAGACCCAGTACTTC.

This clone was counted a few times. The chain recombines TRBV28 with TRBJ2-6, with 8 bases identical to TRBD2. Germline lookup yields CDR1 MDHEN and CDR2 SYDVKM. V lost 4 bases to trimming and J lost 2 bases; unmatched junction nucleotides: 7. This CDR3 has 17 residues. The CDR3 loop is CASSSTSAWAGANVLTF. In DNA form, the CDR3 reads TGTGCCAGCAGTTCGACTAGCGCTTGGGCTGGGGCCAACGTCCTGACTTTC. Complete variable domain (other parts from reference TRBV28 and TRBJ2-6): DVKVTQSSRYLVKRTGEKVFLECVQDMDHENMFWYRQDPGLGLRLIYFSYDVKMKEKGDIPEGYSVSREKKERFSLILESASTNQTSMYLCASSSTSAWAGANVLTFGAGSRLTVL.

The table lists this clone with a few counts. The rearrangement uses TRBV7-9 and TRBJ2-1; 7 positions match TRBD1. Per the germline V gene, CDR1 is SEHNR and CDR2 is FQNEAQ (reference sequence). The CDR3 consists of 13 residues. Trimming took 5 bases from V and 5 from J; bases not matched to a gene: 3. The CDR3 region has the DNA TGTGCCAGCAGCCCGGGACAGAACAATGAGCAGTTCTTC. Its translation: CASSPGQNNEQFF.

This chain links TRBV14 with TRBJ2-4, with D possibly being TRBD2 (6 bases). This CDR3 comprises 15 residues. Between the trimmed V and J ends, which lost 0 bases and 9 bases, there was a span of 15 bases. Germline V gene sequence: CDR1 SGHDN, CDR2 FVKESK. CDR3 sequence: CASSQEYGGVIIQYF. DNA of the CDR3: TGTGCCAGCAGCCAAGAGTACGGCGGGGTAATCATTCAGTACTTC.

This clone was detected only a few times. The J gene is TRBJ1-6, the V gene TRBV2; 9 bases are shared with TRBD1. The germline CDR1 and CDR2 sequences are SNHLY and FYNNEI. This CDR3 region has 14 residues. The ends lost 6 bases at V and 9 bases at J; junction bases unmatched: 6. CDR3 sequence: CASSHGDRASPLHF. The CDR3, as DNA: TGTGCCAGCAGCCATGGGGACAGGGCTTCACCCCTCCACTTT.

The chain recombines TRBV5-4 with TRBJ1-1; D uncertain. V lost 5 bases and J 7 bases, leaving 15 bases between the germline ends. CDR3 length: 13 residues. Germline V gene sequence: CDR1 SGHNT, CDR2 YYREEE (reference sequence). The CDR3 sequence: CASSLSGQSEAFF. CDR3 bases: TGTGCCAGCAGTCTGAGCGGGCAGAGTGAAGCTTTCTTT.

On this clone: The same CDR3 also results from other DNA sequences found in this sample. The J gene is TRBJ2-1, the V gene TRBV9; 8 bases are a match to TRBD2. Per the germline V gene, CDR1 is SGDLS and CDR2 is YYNGEE. J lost 4 bases, V lost 0 bases, and 3 bases had no gene match. The CDR3 is 15 amino acids. CDR3 residues: CASSVGAGAYNEQFF. The CDR3, as DNA: TGTGCCAGCAGCGTAGGAGCGGGGGCTTACAATGAGCAGTTCTTC.

This clone was counted only a few times. The chain uses TRBV7-3 and TRBJ2-1, with 8 positions matching TRBD2. Trimming at V came to 3 bases and at J to 4 bases, leaving 8 bases not matched to a gene. This CDR3 spans 16 amino acids. Per germline, CDR1 SGHTA and CDR2 FQGTGA. CDR3 in DNA: TGTGCCAGCAGCTTGGACGGGGGGGCAGGTTACAATGAGCAGTTCTTC. Amino acids: CASSLDGGAGYNEQFF. Looking up the rest from reference TRBV7-3 and TRBJ2-1 gives the full variable domain: GAGVSQTPSNKVTEKGKYVELRCDPISGHTALYWYRQSLGQGPEFLIYFQGTGAADDSGLPNDRFFAVRPEGSVSTLKIQRTERGDSAVYLCASSLDGGAGYNEQFFGPGTRLTVL.

The chain links TRBV4-3 to TRBJ2-3; 12 bases map to TRBD2. This CDR3 comprises 19 residues. CDR1 LGHNA and CDR2 YSLEER come from the germline V gene. Trimming removed 4 bases from V and 4 bases from J; junction bases left unmatched: 15. The CDR3 nucleotides read TGCGCCAGCAGCCCAGAACCGCCTAGCGGGGGGGCCTTGCCAGATACGCAGTATTTT. It yields the protein CASSPEPPSGGALPDTQYF.

V and J are TRBV30 and TRBJ1-4; D not resolved. Trimming shortened V by 3 bases and J by 7 bases, and 18 bases separated the two germline ends. Germline V gene lookup returns CDR1 GTSNPN and CDR2 SVGIG (reference sequence). This CDR3 contains 15 residues. CDR3 in DNA: TGTGCCTGGAGCCCTGGCCTTAATGAGGGTGAAAAACTGTTTTTT. This translates into CAWSPGLNEGEKLFF. The full variable domain, in which reference TRBV30 and TRBJ1-4 provide the parts outside the CDR3, is SQTIHQWPATLVQPVGSPLSLECTVEGTSNPNLYWYRQAAGRGLQLLFYSVGIGQISSEVPQNLSASRPQDRQFILSSKKLLLSDSGFYLCAWSPGLNEGEKLFFGSGTQLSVL.

V and J are TRBV29-1 and TRBJ2-1, with a weak D call TRBD2 (6 bases). This CDR3 is built from 12 residues. Trimming removed 7 bases from V and 8 bases from J, with 15 bases in between. Germline-derived CDR1 and CDR2 are SQVTM and ANQGSEA. CDR3: CSAGTGIHEQFF. CDR3 nucleotides: TGCAGCGCTGGGACTGGGATACATGAGCAGTTCTTC.

This clone was detected only a few times. The chain has TRBV28 and TRBJ1-5; D might be TRBD1 (6 bases). This CDR3 spans 13 amino acids. Germline loops: CDR1 MDHEN, CDR2 SYDVKM. V lost 2 bases to trimming and J lost 7 bases, with 9 bases between them. CDR3 amino acids: CASSLQGFQPQHF. The CDR3 nucleotides are TGTGCCAGCAGTTTACAGGGGTTCCAGCCCCAGCATTTT.

The rearrangement joins TRBV2 to TRBJ1-2; 9 positions match TRBD1. This CDR3 has 13 residues. The V gene's germline CDR1 is SNHLY and CDR2 FYNNEI. Trimming took 6 bases from V and 6 from J; bases not matched to a gene: 5. In DNA form, the CDR3 reads TGTGCCAGCAGAGGGACAGGGCGGGATGGCTACACCTTC. Residues: CASRGTGRDGYTF.

This clone came up a few times. The CDR3 spells CASSFDFSGRETQYF. In DNA form, the CDR3 reads TGTGCCAGCAGCTTCGACTTTAGCGGTAGGGAGACCCAGTACTTC. This sequence joins TRBV7-2 and TRBJ2-5; the D gene is possibly TRBD2 (6 bases). V lost 3 bases to trimming and J lost 5 bases, with 16 bases between them. Germline-derived CDR1 and CDR2 are SGHTA and FQGNSA. This CDR3 region has 15 residues. Full variable domain (remainder filled in from reference TRBV7-2 and TRBJ2-5): GAGVSQSPSNKVTEKGKDVELRCDPISGHTALYWYRQSLGQGLEFLIYFQGNSAPDKSGLPSDRFSAERTGGSVSTLTIQRTQQEDSAVYLCASSFDFSGRETQYFGPGTRLLVL.